The present entry profiles one T cell receptor beta chain with its context. The data stem from a study of blood T cell repertoires in COVID-19. Study at large: COVID-19 samples, acute and convalescent, were from the United States, Italy and Spain. T cells, B-cell-depleted T cells, or PBMCs provided the cDNA or gDNA that served as material.

Original methodology: Reference gene primer amplification in the assay estimated nucleated cell counts. Clones were read by immunoSEQ multiplex PCR, and TCRdb kept only the in-frame ones, dropping some. V, J and clone size are taken as reported in that table, and D and trimming were inferred from the DNA itself. This sample carries some 240,000 clones, 84% of them seen once, and the ten largest clones take roughly 1.4%. V lost 1 base and J lost 7, with 14 bases in between. This CDR3 comprises 16 residues. Germline V CDR1 and CDR2: LNHDA, SQIVND (reference sequence). This chain uses TRBV19 with TRBJ1-6, with D possibly matching TRBD1 (6 bases). The material sequenced was peripheral blood. This receptor was obtained from a woman between 40 and 55 years old who had recovered from COVID-19. This CDR3 reads CASSIVGARGNSPLHF. CDR3 DNA sequence: TGTGCCAGTAGTATAGTGGGGGCCCGCGGGAATTCACCCCTCCACTTT.